This T cell receptor beta chain was observed in a study of T cell repertoires in cytomegalovirus infection. The table lists this clonotype with many counts. The V gene's germline CDR1 is SGHVS and CDR2 FQNEAQ. The V end was cut by 5 bases, the J end by 4 bases, with 12 bases between. The CDR3 sequence is 14 residues long. MiXCR, applied by TCRdb to the reads, yields one record per CDR3 protein. The sample includes some 280,000 distinct CDR3 sequences, roughly 13% seen only once; the top ten take roughly 8.7%. The chain employs TRBV7-8 and TRBJ2-1, with D perhaps TRBD1 (5 bases). Sequenced sample: PBMCs. This TCR came from a human donor in good health (CMV status not recorded). Some clones in this sample may be carry-over from other donors' samples. CDR3 residues: CASSPSQVYNEQFF. The CDR3 DNA reads as TGTGCCAGCAGCCCATCACAGGTTTACAATGAGCAGTTCTTC.